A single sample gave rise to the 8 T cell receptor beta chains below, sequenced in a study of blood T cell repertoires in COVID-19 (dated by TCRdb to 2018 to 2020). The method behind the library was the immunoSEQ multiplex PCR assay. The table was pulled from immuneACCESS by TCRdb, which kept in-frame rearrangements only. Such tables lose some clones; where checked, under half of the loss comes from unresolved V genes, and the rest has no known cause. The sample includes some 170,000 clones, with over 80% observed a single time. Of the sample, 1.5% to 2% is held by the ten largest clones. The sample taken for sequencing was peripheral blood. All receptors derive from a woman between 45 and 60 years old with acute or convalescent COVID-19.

The CDR3 nucleotides read TGCAGCGTTGAAGATATCGGGGGCCGCGGGAGCTCCTACAATGAGCAGTTCTTC. Translated, it gives CSVEDIGGRGSSYNEQFF. The chain joins TRBV29-1 to TRBJ2-1, with D perhaps TRBD2 (7 bases). Germline values: CDR1 SQVTM, CDR2 ANQGSEA. The CDR3 sequence is 18 residues long. Trimming took 0 bases from V and 0 from J, leaving 18 bases between them.

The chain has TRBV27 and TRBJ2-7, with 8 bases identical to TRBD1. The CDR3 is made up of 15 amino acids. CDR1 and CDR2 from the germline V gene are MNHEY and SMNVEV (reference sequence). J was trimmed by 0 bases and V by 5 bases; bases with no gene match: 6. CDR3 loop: CASSRRTGSSYEQYF. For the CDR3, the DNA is TGTGCCAGCAGTCGGCGGACAGGGAGCTCCTACGAGCAGTACTTC.

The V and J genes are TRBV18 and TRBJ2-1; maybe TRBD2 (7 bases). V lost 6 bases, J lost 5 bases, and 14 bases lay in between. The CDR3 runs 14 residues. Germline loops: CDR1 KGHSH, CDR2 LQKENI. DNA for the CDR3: TGTGCCAGCTCCCGGGGGGCGGCCAACAATGAGCAGTTCTTC. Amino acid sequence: CASSRGAANNEQFF.

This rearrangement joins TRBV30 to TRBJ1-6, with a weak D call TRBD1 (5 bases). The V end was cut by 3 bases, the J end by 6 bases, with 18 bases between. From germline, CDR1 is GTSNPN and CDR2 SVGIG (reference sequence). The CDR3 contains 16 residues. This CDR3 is CAWSPPGVLGNSPLHF. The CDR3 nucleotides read TGTGCCTGGAGCCCCCCGGGGGTCTTAGGTAATTCACCCCTCCACTTT.

The CDR3 loop is CSVEGPRREQYF. CDR3 nucleotide sequence: TGCAGCGTTGAAGGGCCCCGGCGGGAGCAGTACTTC. V is TRBV29-1 and J is TRBJ2-7; D call uncertain. This CDR3 has 12 residues. In germline, CDR1 is SQVTM, CDR2 ANQGSEA. Trimming left V 1 base short and J 7 bases short, with 11 bases between.

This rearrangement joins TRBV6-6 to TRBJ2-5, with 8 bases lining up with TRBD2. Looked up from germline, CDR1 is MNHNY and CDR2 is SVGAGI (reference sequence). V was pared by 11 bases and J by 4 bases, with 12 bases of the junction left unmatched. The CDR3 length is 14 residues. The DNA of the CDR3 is TGTGCCTCCCGGGCGGGGGGCCGGGGAGAGACCCAGTACTTC. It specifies CASRAGGRGETQYF.

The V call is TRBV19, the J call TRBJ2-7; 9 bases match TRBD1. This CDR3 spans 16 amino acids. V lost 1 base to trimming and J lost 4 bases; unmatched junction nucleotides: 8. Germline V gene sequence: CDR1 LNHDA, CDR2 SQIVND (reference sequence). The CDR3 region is CASSIGAGQGTYEQYF. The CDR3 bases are TGTGCCAGTAGTATAGGAGCGGGACAGGGTACATACGAGCAGTACTTC.

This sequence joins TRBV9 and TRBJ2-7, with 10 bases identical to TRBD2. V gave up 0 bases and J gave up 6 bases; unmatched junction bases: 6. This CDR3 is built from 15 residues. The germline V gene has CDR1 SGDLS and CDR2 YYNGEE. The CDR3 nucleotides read TGTGCCAGCAGCGTAGGGGTGCTAGCGGGAGCCGAGCAGTACTTC. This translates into CASSVGVLAGAEQYF.